The 18 T cell receptor beta chains below all came from one sample that was sequenced in a study of human T cells and chemical hapten exposure. Time point denoted: pre-sensitization, week 0. Treatment defined: therapeutic diphenylcyclopropenone sensitization with weekly scalp DPC. A single record per CDR3 protein comes from TCRdb applying MiXCR to the RACE reads. Of 120,000 or so distinct CDR3 sequences listed, less than 15% are singletons. Sequences were derived from whole blood, sampled in connection with sensitization to the hapten diphenylcyclopropenone (DPC). These receptors were obtained from a woman aged 18-29 years with alopecia areata. Some clones in this sample may be carry-over from other donors' samples.

V gene TRBV12-3 or TRBV12-4 combines with J gene TRBJ1-1; D possibly corresponds to TRBD1 (6 bases). Trimming left V 5 bases short and J 1 base short, with 11 bases between. This CDR3 comprises 14 residues. The CDR3 protein is CASSRQETNTEAFF. CDR3 in DNA: TGTGCCAGCAGTAGACAGGAGACGAACACTGAAGCTTTCTTT.

This clonotype was seen many times. The gene calls are TRBV6-6 and TRBJ2-7; D remains unclear. CDR3 length equals 12 residues. Germline V gene data show CDR1 as MNHNY and CDR2 as SVGAGI (reference sequence). Trimming took 6 bases from V and 3 from J, leaving 9 bases between them. In nucleotides, the CDR3 is TGTGCCAGCAGCTACCGTGGCTACGAGCAGTACTTC. It is translated as CASSYRGYEQYF.

A few counts support this clonotype. J is TRBJ2-7 and V is TRBV27; D may be TRBD2 (5 bases). Trimming removed 4 bases at V and 1 base at J, with 20 bases between. CDR1 and CDR2 from the germline V gene are MNHEY and SMNVEV (reference sequence). The CDR3 is 17 residues long. For the CDR3, the DNA is TGTGCCAGCAGTTCCTCCCCGCGGTCAGCGGCATCCTACGAGCAGTACTTC. Its translation: CASSSSPRSAASYEQYF.

The gene calls are TRBV4-3 and TRBJ1-4; tentative D call: TRBD1 (5 bases). V was cut by 0 bases and J by 6 bases, with 14 bases left in between. Germline V gene lookup returns CDR1 LGHNA and CDR2 YSLEER. This CDR3 comprises 16 residues. The CDR3 bases are TGCGCCAGCAGCCAAGATTGGGGGAACACCCATGAAAAACTGTTTTTT. Protein sequence: CASSQDWGNTHEKLFF.

V is TRBV18 and J is TRBJ1-6; D remains ambiguous. Germline V gene sequence: CDR1 KGHSH, CDR2 LQKENI. The CDR3 is made up of 14 amino acids. V shed 1 base and J shed 10 bases, with 11 bases lying between them. CDR3 DNA: TGTGCCAGCTCACCACGGGAGGGAGGCTCACCCCTCCACTTT. It yields the protein CASSPREGGSPLHF.

This clonotype was observed many times. The chain uses TRBV6-2 or TRBV6-3 and TRBJ1-1; possible D gene TRBD1, 6 bases. Trimming removed 5 bases at V and 10 bases at J, with 14 bases between. Germline values: CDR1 MNHEY, CDR2 SVGEGT. The CDR3 runs to 12 residues. CDR3: CASSRHREGAFF. In nucleotides, the CDR3 is TGTGCCAGCAGTAGACACAGGGAGGGAGCTTTCTTT.

The J gene is TRBJ2-5, the V gene TRBV27, with D uncertain. This CDR3 has 14 residues. The V gene lost 1 base and the J gene lost 5 bases, with 11 bases spanning the gap. CDR1 is MNHEY and CDR2 is SMNVEV in the germline V gene (reference sequence). In DNA form, the CDR3 reads TGTGCCAGCAGTTTATTGGTACACTCGGAGACCCAGTACTTC. The encoded protein is CASSLLVHSETQYF.

This clonotype was seen repeatedly, ten times or more. This sequence joins TRBV12-5 and TRBJ2-1; D perhaps matches TRBD2 (5 bases). This CDR3 spans 16 amino acids. Germline assignment: CDR1 LGHNT and CDR2 FRNRAP. With 0 bases removed from V and 7 bases from J, the gap between germline ends came to 16 bases. The DNA for the CDR3 is TGTGCTAGTGGTTTGGTCCTCGGCCTCGAGGGAAATGAGCAGTTCTTC. This gives the protein CASGLVLGLEGNEQFF. The whole variable domain, filled in from reference TRBV12-5 and TRBJ2-1, reads DARVTQTPRHKVTEMGQEVTMRCQPILGHNTVFWYRQTMMQGLELLAYFRNRAPLDDSGMPKDRFSAEMPDATLATLKIQPSEPRDSAVYFCASGLVLGLEGNEQFFGPGTRLTVL.

This clonotype was picked up a small number of times. J is TRBJ2-1 and V is TRBV20-1, with D uncertain. CDR3 length equals 16 residues. The germline V and J ends were trimmed by 0 bases and 7 bases, with 19 bases remaining between them. Germline V gene lookup returns CDR1 DFQATT and CDR2 SNEGSKA (reference sequence). For the CDR3, the DNA is TGCAGTGCTAGAGATCTAAACTCGCCGATCCGGAATGAGCAGTTCTTC. This gives the protein CSARDLNSPIRNEQFF.

This clonotype appeared many times. The CDR3: CASSLGGMVPSPGHNEQFF. Written as DNA, the CDR3 is TGTGCCAGCAGCTTAGGCGGTATGGTTCCCAGTCCGGGGCACAATGAGCAGTTCTTC. This sequence joins TRBV7-9 and TRBJ2-1; D possibly matches TRBD1 or TRBD2 (5 bases each). V shed 1 base and J shed 5 bases, with 24 bases lying between them. Germline V CDR1 and CDR2: SEHNR, FQNEAQ (reference sequence). The CDR3 is made up of 19 amino acids.

On this clonotype itself: The CDR3 end shows no conserved phenylalanine or tryptophan, and so a read error is likely. The gene calls are TRBV7-9 and TRBJ1-1; no firm D call. V gave up 5 bases and J gave up 2 bases, with 18 bases separating them. This CDR3 region has 16 residues. Germline V lookup: CDR1 SEHNR, CDR2 FQNEAQ (reference sequence). The CDR3 DNA reads as TGTGCCAGCAGCCTTGGGCACACCGGTGGTAACACTGAAGCTTTCCTT. This translates into CASSLGHTGGNTEAFL.

This clonotype has at least ten counts. The J gene is TRBJ1-1, the V gene TRBV6-6, with D perhaps TRBD1 (6 bases). V was shortened by 2 bases and J by 6 bases, with 16 bases between the two germline ends. The length of the CDR3 is 15 residues. Germline V gene data show CDR1 as MNHNY and CDR2 as SVGAGI (reference sequence). In DNA, the CDR3 is TGTGCCAGCAGTTACCTCCCCCGAGGGGGGCCTGAAGCTTTCTTT. Its protein is CASSYLPRGGPEAFF.

This sequence joins TRBV12-3 or TRBV12-4 and TRBJ2-2; D may be TRBD2 (6 bases). V lost 3 bases and J 6 bases, leaving 11 bases between the germline ends. The CDR3 covers 14 residues. In DNA form, the CDR3 reads TGTGCCAGCAGTTTGGGGAGGAGAGCCGGGGAGCTGTTTTTT. This encodes CASSLGRRAGELFF.

This clonotype was detected only a few times. This chain uses TRBV30 with TRBJ2-3; D might be TRBD1 (6 bases). V was clipped by 7 bases and J by 4 bases, with 18 bases between them. CDR1 and CDR2 (germline): GTSNPN, SVGIG (reference sequence). CDR3 length: 14 residues. CDR3 loop: CASPQGKGADTQYF. The DNA for the CDR3 is TGTGCCTCGCCACAGGGAAAAGGTGCAGATACGCAGTATTTT.

J is TRBJ2-1 and V is TRBV2; TRBD2 matches 9 bases. The CDR3 has 15 residues. The trim removed 7 bases at V and 9 bases at J, leaving 13 bases unmatched. Germline V gene sequence: CDR1 SNHLY, CDR2 FYNNEI. CDR3: CASTLLSGGPSEQFF. CDR3 in DNA: TGTGCCAGCACTCTATTAAGCGGGGGGCCCTCTGAGCAGTTCTTC.

The sample holds a few counts of this clonotype. V gene TRBV28 combines with J gene TRBJ1-3, with D perhaps matching TRBD1 (6 bases). The CDR3 is 16 amino acids. Between the trimmed V and J ends, which lost 8 bases and 0 bases, there was a span of 17 bases. Per germline, CDR1 MDHEN and CDR2 SYDVKM. The CDR3 sequence: CASYGGPIYSGNTIYF. The CDR3 region has the DNA TGTGCCAGCTATGGGGGCCCGATATACTCTGGAAACACCATATATTTT.

The chain joins TRBV12-3 or TRBV12-4 to TRBJ1-2, with 9 bases identical to TRBD1. The CDR3 is 14 residues long. The ends lost 6 bases at V and 8 bases at J; junction bases unmatched: 10. The chain's CDR3 is CASRLRGTGQGYTF. CDR3 nucleotides: TGTGCCAGCAGACTAAGGGGGACAGGGCAAGGCTACACCTTC.

The chain combines TRBV7-2 with TRBJ2-5; 7 positions agree with TRBD2. The V gene end was trimmed by 1 base and the J gene end by 5 bases; junction bases not matched to a gene: 7. CDR1 and CDR2 from the germline V gene are SGHTA and FQGNSA. CDR3 length: 15 amino acids. CDR3 in amino acids: CASSLVLGGQETQYF. As DNA, the CDR3 is TGTGCCAGCAGCTTAGTTCTGGGAGGGCAGGAGACCCAGTACTTC.